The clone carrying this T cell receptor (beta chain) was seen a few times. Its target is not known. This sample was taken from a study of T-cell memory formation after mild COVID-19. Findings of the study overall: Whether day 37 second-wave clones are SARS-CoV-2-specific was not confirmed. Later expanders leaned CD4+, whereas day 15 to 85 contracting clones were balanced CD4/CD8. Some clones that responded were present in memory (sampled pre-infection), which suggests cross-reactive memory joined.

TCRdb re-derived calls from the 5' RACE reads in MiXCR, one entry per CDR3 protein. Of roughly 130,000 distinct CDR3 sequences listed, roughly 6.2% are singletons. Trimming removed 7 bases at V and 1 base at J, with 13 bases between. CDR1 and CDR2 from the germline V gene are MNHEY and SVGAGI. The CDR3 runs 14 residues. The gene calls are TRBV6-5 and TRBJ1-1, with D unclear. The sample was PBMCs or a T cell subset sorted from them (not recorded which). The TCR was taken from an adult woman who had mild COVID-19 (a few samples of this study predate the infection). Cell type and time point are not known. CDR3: CASTVLDRNTEAFF. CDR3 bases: TGTGCCAGCACCGTACTCGACCGGAACACTGAAGCTTTCTTT.